The source of this T cell receptor (beta chain) is a study of blood T cell repertoires in COVID-19. Study-wide context: Acute and convalescent COVID-19 samples came from the United States, Italy and Spain. PBMCs, B-cell-depleted T cells, or T cells provided the cDNA or gDNA that made up the material.

Assay used: immunoSEQ multiplex PCR; TCRdb lists only in-frame clones, some missing. The sample lists around 300,000 clones; 83% were seen once. CDR1 and CDR2 from the germline V gene are SGHVS and FNYEAQ. Trimming at V came to 1 base and at J to 7 bases, leaving 8 bases not matched to a gene. The length of the CDR3 is 16 residues. The sample taken for sequencing was peripheral blood. The source of this sequence is a man aged 25 to 45 with active or convalescent COVID-19. The gene calls are TRBV7-6 and TRBJ2-7; 12 nucleotides align to TRBD2. CDR3: CASSLESPSGRGEQYF. CDR3 DNA: TGTGCCAGCAGCTTAGAAAGTCCTAGCGGGAGGGGTGAGCAGTACTTC. The complete variable domain, with remaining parts taken from reference TRBV7-6 and TRBJ2-7, reads GAGVSQSPRYKVTKRGQDVALRCDPISGHVSLYWYRQALGQGPEFLTYFNYEAQQDKSGLPNDRFSAERPEGSISTLTIQRTEQRDSAMYRCASSLESPSGRGEQYFGPGTRLTVT.